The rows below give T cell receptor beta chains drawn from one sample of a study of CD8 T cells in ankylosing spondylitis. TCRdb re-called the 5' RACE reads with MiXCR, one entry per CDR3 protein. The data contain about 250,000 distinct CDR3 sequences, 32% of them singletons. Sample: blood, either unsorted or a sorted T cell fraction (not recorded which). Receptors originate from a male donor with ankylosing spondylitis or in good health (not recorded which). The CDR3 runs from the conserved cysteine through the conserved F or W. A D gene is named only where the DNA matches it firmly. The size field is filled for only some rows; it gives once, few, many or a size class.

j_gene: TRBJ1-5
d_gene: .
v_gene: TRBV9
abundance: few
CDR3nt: TGTGCCACCCCGGACGAGGAGGGGAGCAATCAGCCCCAGCATTTT
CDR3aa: CATPDEEGSNQPQHF

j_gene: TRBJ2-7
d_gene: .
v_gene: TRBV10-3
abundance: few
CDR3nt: TGTGCCATCAAAGATAACTACCAGGGCTACGAGCAGTACTTC
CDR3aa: CAIKDNYQGYEQYF

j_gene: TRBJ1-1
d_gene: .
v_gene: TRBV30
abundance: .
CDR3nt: TGTGCCTGGACCCGAATTTTGACTGAAGCTTTCTTT
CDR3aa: CAWTRILTEAFF

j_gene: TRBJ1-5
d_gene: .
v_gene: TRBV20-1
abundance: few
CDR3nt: TGCAGTGCTCGCGGACAGACTATTAGCAATCAGCCCCAGCATTTT
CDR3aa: CSARGQTISNQPQHF

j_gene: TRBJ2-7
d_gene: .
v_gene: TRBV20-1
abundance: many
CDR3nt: TGCAGTGCTAGAGATAGAATGCAGGCGGGGTACGAGCAGTACTTC
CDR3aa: CSARDRMQAGYEQYF

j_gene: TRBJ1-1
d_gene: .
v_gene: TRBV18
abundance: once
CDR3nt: TGTGCCAGCTCTCGGCAGGGGAGAGGCACTGAAGCTTTCTTT
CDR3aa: CASSRQGRGTEAFF

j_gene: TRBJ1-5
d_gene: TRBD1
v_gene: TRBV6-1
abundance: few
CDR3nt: TGTGCCAGCAGCAAGGACAGGGATAGTAGTCAGCCCCAGCATTTT
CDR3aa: CASSKDRDSSQPQHF

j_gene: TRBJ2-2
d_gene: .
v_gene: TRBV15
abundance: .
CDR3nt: TGTGCCACCAGCAGAGATCGACATGCCGGGGAGCTGTTTTTT
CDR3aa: CATSRDRHAGELFF

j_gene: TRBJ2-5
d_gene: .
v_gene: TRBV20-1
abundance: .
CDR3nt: TGCAGTGCTAGAGTGGATCCTAGTAAAGAGACCCAGTACTTC
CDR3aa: CSARVDPSKETQYF

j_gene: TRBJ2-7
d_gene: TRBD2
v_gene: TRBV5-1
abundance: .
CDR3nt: TGCGCCAGCAGCACACAGTCAATCGGGAGGGAGCAGTACTTC
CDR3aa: CASSTQSIGREQYF

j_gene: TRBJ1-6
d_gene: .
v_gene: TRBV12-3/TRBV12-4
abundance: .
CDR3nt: TGTGCCAGCAGTTTAGGTTTCGGGATGAATTCACCCCTCCACTTT
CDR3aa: CASSLGFGMNSPLHF

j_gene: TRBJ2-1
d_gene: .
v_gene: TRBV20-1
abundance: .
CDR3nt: TGCAGTGCTAGGATCCGCGACATTAACAATGAGCAGTTCTTC
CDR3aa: CSARIRDINNEQFF

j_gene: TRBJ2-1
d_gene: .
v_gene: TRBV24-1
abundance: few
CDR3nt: TGTGCCACCAGTGATCAAATTAAAGGGTACAATGAGCAGTTCTTC
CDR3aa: CATSDQIKGYNEQFF

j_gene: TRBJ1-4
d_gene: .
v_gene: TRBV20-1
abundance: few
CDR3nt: TGCAGTGCTAGATCGGTTTTTGAAAAACTGTTTTTT
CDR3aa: CSARSVFEKLFF

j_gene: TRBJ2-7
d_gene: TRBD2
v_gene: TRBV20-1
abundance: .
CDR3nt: TGCAGTGCTACCGGGACTAGCATCGAGCAGTACTTC
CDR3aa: CSATGTSIEQYF

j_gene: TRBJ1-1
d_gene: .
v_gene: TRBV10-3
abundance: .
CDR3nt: TGTGCCATCAGGTCGACGACTGAAGCTTTCTTT
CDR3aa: CAIRSTTEAFF

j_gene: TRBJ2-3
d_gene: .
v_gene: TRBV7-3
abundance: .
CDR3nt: TGTGCCAGCAGCTTAACCCCGGCTAGTGTTACGCAGTATTTT
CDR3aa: CASSLTPASVTQYF

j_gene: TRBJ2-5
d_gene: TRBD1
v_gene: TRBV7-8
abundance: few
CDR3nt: TGTGCCAGCAGCTTTCGGGACAGCTACCAAGAGACCCAGTACTTC
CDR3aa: CASSFRDSYQETQYF

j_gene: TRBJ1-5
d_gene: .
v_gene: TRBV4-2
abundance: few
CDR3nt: TGTGCCAGCAGCCAAGATCCTGGTCAGCCCCAGCATTTT
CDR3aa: CASSQDPGQPQHF

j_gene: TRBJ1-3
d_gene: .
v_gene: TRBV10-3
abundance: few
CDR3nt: TGTGCCATCAGTGACCCGAACAGGGAAGGGACGGAAAACACCATATATTTT
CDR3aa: CAISDPNREGTENTIYF

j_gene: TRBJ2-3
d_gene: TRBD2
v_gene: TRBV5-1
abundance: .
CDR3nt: TGCGCCAGCACCCGGGGGGAAACGTTAGATACGCAGTATTTT
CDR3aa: CASTRGETLDTQYF

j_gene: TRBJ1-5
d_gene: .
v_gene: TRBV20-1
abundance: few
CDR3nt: TGCAGTGCTAGAGGGGGAAGTAATAGCAATCAGCCCCAGCATTTT
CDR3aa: CSARGGSNSNQPQHF

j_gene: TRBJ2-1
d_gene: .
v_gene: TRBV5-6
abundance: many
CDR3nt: TGTGCCAGCAGCTTGGCGGGTGAGCAGTTCTTC
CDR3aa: CASSLAGEQFF

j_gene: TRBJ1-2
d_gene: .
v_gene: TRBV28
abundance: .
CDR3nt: TGTGCCGGGGGGCAGAACTATGGCTACACCTTC
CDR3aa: CAGGQNYGYTF

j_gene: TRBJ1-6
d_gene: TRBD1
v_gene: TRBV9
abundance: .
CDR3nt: TGTGCCAGCAGCCCTCGGGACAGGGGGCTCGGCAATTCACCCCTCCACTTT
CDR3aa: CASSPRDRGLGNSPLHF

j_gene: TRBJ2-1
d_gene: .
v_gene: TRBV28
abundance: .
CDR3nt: TGTGCCAGCAGTTACCGTTTAGGGCCAAATGAGCAGTTCTTC
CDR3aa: CASSYRLGPNEQFF

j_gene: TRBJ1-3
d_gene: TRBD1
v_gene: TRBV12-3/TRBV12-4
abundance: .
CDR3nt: TGTGCCAGCAGGGCGGACAGGGCTGGAAACACCATATATTTT
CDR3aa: CASRADRAGNTIYF

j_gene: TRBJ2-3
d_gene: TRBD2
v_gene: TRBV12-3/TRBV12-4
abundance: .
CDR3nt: TGTGCCAGCAGTCCCAACTTAGCGGGGGGTTTCGCAGATACGCAGTATTTT
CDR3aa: CASSPNLAGGFADTQYF

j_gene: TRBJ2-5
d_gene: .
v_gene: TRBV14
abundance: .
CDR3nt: TGTGCCAGCAGCCAAGACTTGGGGGGAGAGACCCAGTACTTC
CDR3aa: CASSQDLGGETQYF

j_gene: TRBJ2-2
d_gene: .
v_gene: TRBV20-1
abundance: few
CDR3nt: TGCAGTGCTCGGACTTCGGAAGGCGGGGAGCTGTTTTTT
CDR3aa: CSARTSEGGELFF

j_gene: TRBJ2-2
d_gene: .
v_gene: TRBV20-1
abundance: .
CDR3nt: TGCAGTGCTAAAAGGGGAGGCACCGGGGAGCTGTTTTTT
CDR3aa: CSAKRGGTGELFF

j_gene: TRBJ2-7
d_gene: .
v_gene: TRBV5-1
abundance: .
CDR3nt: TGCGCCAGCAGCTTGGAGCTCACTACCTACGAGCAGTACTTC
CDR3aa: CASSLELTTYEQYF

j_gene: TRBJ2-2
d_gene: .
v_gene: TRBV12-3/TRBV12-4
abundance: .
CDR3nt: TGTGCCAGCAGAGTACTTACAGGCACGGGGGTGTTTTTT
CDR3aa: CASRVLTGTGVFF

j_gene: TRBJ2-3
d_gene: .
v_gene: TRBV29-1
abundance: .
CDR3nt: TGCAGCGTTAGTAGGGCCGCAGATTTCCCGCAGTATTTT
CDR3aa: CSVSRAADFPQYF

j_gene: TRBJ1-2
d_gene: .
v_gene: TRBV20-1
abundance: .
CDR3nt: TGCAGTGCAAAGAGCGACCTGGGCAGGGCCCTTGGCTACACCTTC
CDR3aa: CSAKSDLGRALGYTF

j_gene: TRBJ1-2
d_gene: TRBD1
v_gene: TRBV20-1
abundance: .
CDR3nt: TGCAGTGCTAGACACACCGGGACAGCGAATGGGGTGAGGGGCTACACCTTC
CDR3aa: CSARHTGTANGVRGYTF

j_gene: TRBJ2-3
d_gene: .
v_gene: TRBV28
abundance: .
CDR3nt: TGTGCCAGCGGAGATCTTAGCACAGATACGCAGTATTTT
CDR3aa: CASGDLSTDTQYF

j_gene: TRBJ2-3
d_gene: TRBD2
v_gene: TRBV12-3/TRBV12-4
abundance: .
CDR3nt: TGTGCCATCCCGGGCGGGGGTTCTGGTACGCAGTATTTT
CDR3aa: CAIPGGGSGTQYF

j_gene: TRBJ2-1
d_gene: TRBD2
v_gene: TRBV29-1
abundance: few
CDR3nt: TGCAGCGTTCTCATGACTAGCGGGGCCTCCTACAATGAGCAGTTCTTC
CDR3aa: CSVLMTSGASYNEQFF

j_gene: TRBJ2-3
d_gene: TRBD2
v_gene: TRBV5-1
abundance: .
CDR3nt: TGCGCCAGCAGCTGGCCGAGGAGCGGGGGAACAGATACGCAGTATTTT
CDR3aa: CASSWPRSGGTDTQYF

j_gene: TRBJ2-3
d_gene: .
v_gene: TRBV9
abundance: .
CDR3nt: TGTGCCAGCAGCGCAGCGGGTCGCACAGATACGCAGTATTTT
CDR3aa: CASSAAGRTDTQYF

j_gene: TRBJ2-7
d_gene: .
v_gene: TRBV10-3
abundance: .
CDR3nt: TGTGCCATCAGTGTAGGACAGTTCCCAGGGGGGGCGAATTACGAGCAGTACTTC
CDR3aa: CAISVGQFPGGANYEQYF

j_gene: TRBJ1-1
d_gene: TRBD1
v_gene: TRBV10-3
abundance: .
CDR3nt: TGTGCCATCAGTGACGGGTCAGGGGGAAACACTGAAGCTTTCTTT
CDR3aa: CAISDGSGGNTEAFF

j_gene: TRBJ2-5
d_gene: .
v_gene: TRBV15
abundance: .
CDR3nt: TGTGCCACCAGCAGAGCCGGGATCCAAGAGACCCAGTACTTC
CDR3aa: CATSRAGIQETQYF

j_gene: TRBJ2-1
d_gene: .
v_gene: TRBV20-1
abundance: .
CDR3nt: TGCAGTGCTAGAGATTTCATAGGGGGGGCAGTGAATGAGCAGTTCTTC
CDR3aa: CSARDFIGGAVNEQFF

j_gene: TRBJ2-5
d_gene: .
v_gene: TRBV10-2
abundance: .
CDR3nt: TGCGCCAGCAGTGAGTTGTGGGACGGAGAGACCCAGTACTTC
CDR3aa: CASSELWDGETQYF

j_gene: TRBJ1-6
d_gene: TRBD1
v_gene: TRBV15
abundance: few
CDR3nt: TGTGCCACCAGCACGGAGGACAGGATAAATTCACCCCTCCACTTT
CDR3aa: CATSTEDRINSPLHF

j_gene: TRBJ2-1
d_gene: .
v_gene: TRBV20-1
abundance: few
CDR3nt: TGCAGTGCTAGAGCTGTTAACAATGAGCAGTTCTTC
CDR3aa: CSARAVNNEQFF

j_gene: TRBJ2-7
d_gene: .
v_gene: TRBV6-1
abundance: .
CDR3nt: TGTGCCAGCAGTCCCTTTGGGGGCAGCTCCTACGAGCAGTACTTC
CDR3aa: CASSPFGGSSYEQYF

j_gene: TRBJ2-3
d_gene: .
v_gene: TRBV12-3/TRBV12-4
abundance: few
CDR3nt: .
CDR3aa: CASSTSMRGRGAGDTQYF

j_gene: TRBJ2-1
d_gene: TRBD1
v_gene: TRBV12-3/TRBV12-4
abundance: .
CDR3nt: TGTGCCAGCAGCCATGACAGGGGGAGGCAGTTCTTC
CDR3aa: CASSHDRGRQFF

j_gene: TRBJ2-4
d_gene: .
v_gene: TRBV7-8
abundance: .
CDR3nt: TGTGCCAGCAGCTTAGTTGCCGGGATCGCCAAAAACATTCAGTACTTC
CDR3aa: CASSLVAGIAKNIQYF

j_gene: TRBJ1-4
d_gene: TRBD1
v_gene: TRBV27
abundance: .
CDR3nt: TGTGCCAGCATCCTACAACACAGGGGCGAGGTGGGAAAACTGTTTTTT
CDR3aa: CASILQHRGEVGKLFF

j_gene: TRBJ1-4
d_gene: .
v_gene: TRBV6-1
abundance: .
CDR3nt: TGTGCCAGCAGACCCCAGGGCAATGAAAAACTGTTTTTT
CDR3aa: CASRPQGNEKLFF

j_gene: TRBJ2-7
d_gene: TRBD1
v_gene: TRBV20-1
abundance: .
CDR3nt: TGCAGTGCAGCTACCCCACCGGGACAGGGTTTCGACGAGCAGTACTTC
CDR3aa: CSAATPPGQGFDEQYF

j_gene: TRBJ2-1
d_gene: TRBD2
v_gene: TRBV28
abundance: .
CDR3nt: TGTGCCAGCAGTTTAGCGGGACTAGCGGGGGATGAGCAGTTCTTC
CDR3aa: CASSLAGLAGDEQFF